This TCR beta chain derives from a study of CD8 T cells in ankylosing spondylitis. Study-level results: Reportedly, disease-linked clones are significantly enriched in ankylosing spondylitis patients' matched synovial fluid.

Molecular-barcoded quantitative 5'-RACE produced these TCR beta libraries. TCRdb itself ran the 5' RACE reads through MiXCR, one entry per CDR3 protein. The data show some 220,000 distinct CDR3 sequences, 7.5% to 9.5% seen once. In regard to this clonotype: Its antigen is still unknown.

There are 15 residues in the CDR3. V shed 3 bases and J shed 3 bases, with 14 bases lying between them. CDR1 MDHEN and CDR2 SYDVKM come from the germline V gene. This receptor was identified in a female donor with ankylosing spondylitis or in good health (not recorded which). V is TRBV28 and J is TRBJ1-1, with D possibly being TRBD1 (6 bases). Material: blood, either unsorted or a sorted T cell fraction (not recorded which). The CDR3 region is CASSFRGGADTEAFF. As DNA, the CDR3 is TGTGCCAGCAGTTTTAGGGGGGGCGCCGACACTGAAGCTTTCTTT.